The 30 T cell receptor beta chains presented below share a single source sample, sequenced in a study of neurological immune-mediated disorders (dated 2019 in TCRdb). The library was produced with 5' RACE. These reads were obtained on an Illumina HiSeq 2500. Using fastp at Q25 and MiXCR, TCRdb reprocessed the public reads and kept productive beta chains. Rows are combined by CDR3 protein, so each entry shows the most common genes and DNA. In all, the sample holds about 29,000 distinct CDR3 sequences, and about 12% of those were seen once. Clones ranked in the top ten supply 7.8% of the sample. The material sequenced was PBMCs. These receptors all come from a man aged 60 to 75 in good health.

The chain joins TRBV11-3 to TRBJ2-1; D gene ambiguous. Trimming took off 5 bases at V and 7 bases at J, with 18 bases between the two ends. The CDR3 covers 15 residues. CDR1 is SGHNT and CDR2 is YENEEA in the germline V gene. In nucleotides, the CDR3 is TGTGCCAGCAGCCACCGGGCGCGAGGTCAGAATGAGCAGTTCTTC. This gives the protein CASSHRARGQNEQFF.

There are many counts of this clonotype. The chain recombines TRBV7-9 with TRBJ2-7; 14 nucleotides align to TRBD2. CDR1 is SEHNR and CDR2 is FQNEAQ in the germline V gene (reference sequence). The CDR3 covers 16 residues. The V gene end was trimmed by 5 bases and the J gene end by 6 bases; junction bases not matched to a gene: 9. As DNA, the CDR3 is TGTGCCAGCAGCCTCGGGACTAGCGGGAGCAGCTTCGAGCAGTACTTC. This codes for CASSLGTSGSSFEQYF.

The table lists this clonotype with many counts. This rearrangement joins TRBV7-2 to TRBJ2-1; D is possibly TRBD2 (5 bases). Trimming pared 5 bases from V and 8 bases from J, leaving 16 bases between. Germline CDR1 and CDR2: SGHTA and FQGNSA. This CDR3 region has 14 residues. CDR3: CASSPKSREHEQFF. The CDR3 DNA reads as TGTGCCAGCAGCCCAAAAAGCCGGGAACATGAGCAGTTCTTC.

This clonotype came up many times. J is TRBJ2-2 and V is TRBV7-9; no clear D gene. Germline CDR1 and CDR2: SEHNR and FQNEAQ (reference sequence). V was trimmed by 7 bases and J by 2 bases, leaving 11 bases between them. This CDR3 is built from 14 residues. CDR3 nucleotide sequence: TGTGCCAGCACTCAAGGTGGAAACACCGGGGAGCTGTTTTTT. Encoded protein: CASTQGGNTGELFF.

This clonotype was counted ten times or more. V gene TRBV3-1 combines with J gene TRBJ2-1; possibly TRBD1 or TRBD2 for D (7 bases each). Trimming took off 3 bases at V and 6 bases at J, with 15 bases between the two ends. Germline CDR1 LGHDT, CDR2 YNNKEL (reference sequence). This CDR3 is built from 15 residues. As DNA, the CDR3 is TGTGCCAGCAGCCAGGTGTCAGGGGGGGGCAATGAGCAGTTCTTC. Its protein is CASSQVSGGGNEQFF.

This clonotype was found many times. V gene TRBV7-2 combines with J gene TRBJ2-7, with D tentatively TRBD2 (6 bases). The ends were cut back, 0 bases at V and 4 bases at J, with 13 bases in the middle. This CDR3 is 15 amino acids long. Germline V CDR1 and CDR2: SGHTA, FQGNSA. The CDR3 bases are TGTGCCAGCAGCTTAGCAGGAGGGCCGGAGTACGAGCAGTACTTC. Its protein is CASSLAGGPEYEQYF.

This clonotype appeared a few times. The chain uses TRBV2 and TRBJ2-2; tentatively, D is TRBD2 (7 bases). V gave up 7 bases and J gave up 7 bases, with 19 bases separating them. Germline V gene lookup returns CDR1 SNHLY and CDR2 FYNNEI. The CDR3 contains 15 residues. CDR3: CASKVGGGRDGELFF. Here the CDR3 DNA reads TGTGCCAGCAAAGTGGGGGGGGGCAGGGACGGGGAGCTGTTTTTT. The whole variable domain, filled in from reference TRBV2 and TRBJ2-2, reads EPEVTQTPSHQVTQMGQEVILRCVPISNHLYFYWYRQILGQKVEFLVSFYNNEISEKSEIFDDQFSVERPDGSNFTLKIRSTKLEDSAMYFCASKVGGGRDGELFFGEGSRLTVL.

There are a few counts of this clonotype. Compared with germline, one end of the junction differs, possibly owing to a read error. J is TRBJ2-7 and V is TRBV5-1; D remains ambiguous. CDR3 length equals 14 residues. Germline V CDR1 and CDR2: SGHRS, YFSETQ. This CDR3 is CASSLAGGTYERYF. The CDR3 region has the DNA TGCGCCAGCAGCCTGGCCGGCGGAACCTACGAGCGGTACTTC.

There are many counts of this clonotype. The rearrangement links TRBV28 to TRBJ1-1; D not resolved. CDR3 length equals 16 residues. In germline, CDR1 is MDHEN, CDR2 SYDVKM. The V gene lost 3 bases and the J gene lost 1 base, with 15 bases spanning the gap. DNA of the CDR3: TGTGCCAGCAGTTTTCTTGGTGGGCTTGCGAACACTGAAGCTTTCTTT. This translates into CASSFLGGLANTEAFF. The entire variable domain, with the rest obtained from reference TRBV28 and TRBJ1-1, is as follows: DVKVTQSSRYLVKRTGEKVFLECVQDMDHENMFWYRQDPGLGLRLIYFSYDVKMKEKGDIPEGYSVSREKKERFSLILESASTNQTSMYLCASSFLGGLANTEAFFGQGTRLTVV.

This clonotype was detected ten times or more. The J gene is TRBJ2-1, the V gene TRBV10-3; D is possibly TRBD1 or TRBD2 (5 bases each). Germline CDR1 ENHRY, CDR2 SYGVKD. V was trimmed by 6 bases and J by 8 bases, leaving 11 bases between them. This CDR3 spans 12 amino acids. The DNA of the CDR3 is TGTGCCATCAGGCCACTAGGGGATGAGCAGTTCTTC. This sequence encodes CAIRPLGDEQFF.

Relative to its sample, this clonotype is medium-sized. This sequence joins TRBV20-1 and TRBJ2-7, with 9 positions matching TRBD2. Germline trimming cut 5 bases from V and 7 bases from J; bases unmatched to any gene: 15. The CDR3 covers 15 residues. The germline CDR1 and CDR2 sequences are DFQATT and SNEGSKA (reference sequence). The CDR3 region is CSAPIAGVGDREQYF. The CDR3 DNA sequence: TGCAGTGCTCCAATAGCGGGAGTCGGGGATCGGGAGCAGTACTTC.

Many counts were recorded for this clonotype. This chain connects TRBV20-1 to TRBJ2-7; D call uncertain. CDR3 length: 14 amino acids. The V gene's germline CDR1 is DFQATT and CDR2 SNEGSKA (reference sequence). V lost 6 bases to trimming and J lost 2 bases, with 17 bases between them. For the CDR3, the DNA is TGCAGTGCAGCCCCTCGGCAGAGCACCTACGAGCAGTACTTC. As protein: CSAAPRQSTYEQYF.

This clonotype was recorded many times. The rearrangement joins TRBV5-1 to TRBJ2-5; D is uncertain. Looked up from germline, CDR1 is SGHRS and CDR2 is YFSETQ. CDR3 length: 14 amino acids. V was shortened by 1 base and J by 5 bases, with 12 bases between the two germline ends. This CDR3 reads CASSLNWVEETQYF. The CDR3 DNA sequence: TGCGCCAGCAGCTTGAATTGGGTAGAGGAGACCCAGTACTTC.

This clonotype occurred many times. The gene calls are TRBV28 and TRBJ2-4, with D maybe TRBD2 (5 bases). V shed 3 bases and J shed 0 bases, with 18 bases lying between them. The CDR3 runs 18 residues. Germline CDR1 reads MDHEN; CDR2 reads SYDVKM. The CDR3 DNA reads TGTGCCAGCAGTTTGCGGACTTACCGGTCCTTAGCCAAAAACATTCAGTACTTC. Translating gives CASSLRTYRSLAKNIQYF.

The chain carries TRBV11-2 and TRBJ1-1; TRBD1 is a possible D gene (5 bases). Trimming removed 1 base at V and 2 bases at J, with 8 bases between. The CDR3 length is 14 residues. CDR1 is SGHAT and CDR2 is FQNNGV in the germline V gene. The CDR3 nucleotides are TGTGCCAGCAGCTTAGGGGGGAAAAACACTGAAGCTTTCTTT. Encoded protein: CASSLGGKNTEAFF.

This clonotype appeared many times. The chain joins TRBV5-1 to TRBJ2-1; D gene ambiguous. The CDR3 has 12 residues. CDR1 is SGHRS and CDR2 is YFSETQ in the germline V gene. V was cut by 5 bases and J by 3 bases, with 6 bases left in between. The CDR3 bases are TGCGCCAGCAGTCAGAACTACAATGAGCAGTTCTTC. Translated: CASSQNYNEQFF.

This clonotype was counted ten times or more. This chain connects TRBV20-1 to TRBJ2-1, with TRBD1 matching 8 bases. V lost 4 bases and J lost 6; bases outside the gene matches: 14. CDR3 length: 16 residues. Germline CDR1 is DFQATT and CDR2 is SNEGSKA (reference sequence). The CDR3, as DNA: TGCAGTGCTATGGTGGTAGGACAGGGTTTGCCCAATGAGCAGTTCTTC. As protein: CSAMVVGQGLPNEQFF.

A word on this clonotype: A much larger clone lies a single base off, so this may be a read error. The genes are TRBV28 and TRBJ2-3, with 8 positions matching TRBD2. Trimming at V came to 6 bases and at J to 2 bases, leaving 10 bases not matched to a gene. The germline CDR1 and CDR2 sequences are MDHEN and SYDVKM. This CDR3 has 16 amino acids. CDR3 coding DNA: TGTGCCAGCAGCCCGACTATCGGGAGGGCCACAGATACGCAGTATTTT. It specifies CASSPTIGRATDTQYF.

This clonotype ranks as medium-sized. The chain recombines TRBV29-1 with TRBJ2-5, with D hard to call. Germline CDR1 reads SQVTM; CDR2 reads ANQGSEA. CDR3 size: 13 residues. The ends were cut back, 3 bases at V and 3 bases at J, with 11 bases in the middle. CDR3 sequence reads: CSVDLWQEETQYF. As DNA, the CDR3 is TGCAGCGTTGACTTATGGCAGGAAGAGACCCAGTACTTC.

V and J are TRBV4-1 and TRBJ2-7; 8 bases align to TRBD1. The germline gives CDR1 MGHRA, CDR2 YSYEKL. CDR3 size: 17 residues. V shed 4 bases and J 5 bases; nucleotides not matched to a gene: 16. CDR3 region: CASSPTYRGNISHEQYF. CDR3 sequence (DNA): TGCGCCAGCAGCCCCACTTACAGGGGGAATATATCCCACGAGCAGTACTTC.

This clonotype appeared many times. This chain joins TRBV20-1 and TRBJ2-1, with D perhaps TRBD1 (5 bases). The CDR3 extends over 15 amino acids. The V end lost 3 bases, the J end lost 5 bases, and 17 bases lay between the germline ends. Germline V gene data show CDR1 as DFQATT and CDR2 as SNEGSKA (reference sequence). CDR3 in amino acids: CSARGSAGWDNEQFF. CDR3 nucleotides: TGCAGTGCTAGGGGGTCGGCAGGGTGGGACAATGAGCAGTTCTTC.

Many counts were recorded for this clonotype. This chain links TRBV5-1 with TRBJ1-1, with 10 bases lining up with TRBD1. Germline CDR1 is SGHRS and CDR2 is YFSETQ. The CDR3 is 15 residues long. V lost 3 bases to trimming and J lost 4 bases; unmatched junction nucleotides: 6. The CDR3, as DNA: TGCGCCAGCAGCTCTGGGACAGGGGATTTCACTGAAGCTTTCTTT. Protein sequence: CASSSGTGDFTEAFF.

In this sample, this clonotype turned up many times. The chain combines TRBV3-1 with TRBJ1-1, with a weak D call TRBD1 (6 bases). Trimming took off 3 bases at V and 3 bases at J, with 11 bases between the two ends. The CDR3 totals 14 residues. Germline CDR1 LGHDT, CDR2 YNNKEL (reference sequence). CDR3 loop: CASSHRGKDTEAFF. The DNA of the CDR3 is TGTGCCAGCAGCCATAGGGGGAAGGACACTGAAGCTTTCTTT.

This clonotype was detected many times. The V gene is TRBV7-9, the J gene TRBJ2-1, with a possible D match to TRBD2 (5 bases). Germline V lookup: CDR1 SEHNR, CDR2 FQNEAQ (reference sequence). V was clipped by 2 bases and J by 7 bases, with 9 bases between them. The CDR3 sequence is 13 residues long. The CDR3 loop reads CASSLTRGNEQFF. DNA for the CDR3: TGTGCCAGCAGCTTAACACGCGGGAATGAGCAGTTCTTC.

This clonotype showed up just a few times. The rearrangement joins TRBV18 to TRBJ2-4, with 8 bases that match TRBD1. V gave up 3 bases and J gave up 9 bases; unmatched junction bases: 7. Germline CDR1 reads KGHSH; CDR2 reads LQKENI. This CDR3 is 14 amino acids long. CDR3 DNA: TGTGCCAGCTCACCTACTGACAGGGGCGGCATTCAGTACTTC. Its translation: CASSPTDRGGIQYF.

This clonotype has ten or more counts. The chain has TRBV5-5 and TRBJ2-3; D remains unclear. The V gene's germline CDR1 is SGHKS and CDR2 YYEKEE (reference sequence). The CDR3 has 15 residues. Trimming cost V 0 bases and J 3 bases, with 11 bases left between them. CDR3 loop: CASSLVGYTTDTQYF. The DNA of the CDR3 is TGTGCCAGCAGCTTGGTTGGTTATACGACAGATACGCAGTATTTT. Variable domain in full (rest from reference TRBV5-5 and TRBJ2-3): DAGVTQSPTHLIKTRGQQVTLRCSPISGHKSVSWYQQVLGQGPQFIFQYYEKEERGRGNFPDRFSARQFPNYSSELNVNALLLGDSALYLCASSLVGYTTDTQYFGPGTRLTVL.

This clonotype has at least ten counts. The chain uses TRBV6-5 and TRBJ2-1, with 10 bases fitting TRBD2. The length of the CDR3 is 15 residues. Germline V gene sequence: CDR1 MNHEY, CDR2 SVGAGI. The trim removed 4 bases at V and 2 bases at J, leaving 2 bases unmatched. CDR3 region: CASSLGLAPYNEQFF. CDR3 coding DNA: TGTGCCAGCAGTTTGGGACTAGCGCCCTACAATGAGCAGTTCTTC.

This clonotype was seen at least ten times. As DNA, the CDR3 is TGCAGTGCTAAGTCTGGGAGTGGAACAGATACGCAGTATTTT. Protein: CSAKSGSGTDTQYF. This rearrangement joins TRBV20-1 to TRBJ2-3, with D possibly matching TRBD2 (5 bases). Looked up from germline, CDR1 is DFQATT and CDR2 is SNEGSKA (reference sequence). The CDR3 runs 14 residues. V was cut by 4 bases and J by 3 bases, with 14 bases left in between.

This chain connects TRBV6-5 to TRBJ1-4; D ambiguous. This CDR3 is 14 amino acids long. The ends were cut back, 0 bases at V and 6 bases at J, with 8 bases in the middle. The germline CDR1 and CDR2 sequences are MNHEY and SVGAGI. The CDR3 loop is CASSYSGPDEKLFF. CDR3 bases: TGTGCCAGCAGTTACTCAGGGCCCGATGAAAAACTGTTTTTT.

This clonotype was counted ten times or more. V is TRBV28 and J is TRBJ2-3, with a possible D match to TRBD2 (5 bases). V lost 7 bases and J 3 bases, leaving 17 bases between the germline ends. The CDR3 totals 15 residues. Germline V gene data show CDR1 as MDHEN and CDR2 as SYDVKM. The CDR3 protein is CASTRGEGWTDTQYF. For the CDR3, the DNA is TGTGCCAGCACCCGGGGAGAAGGGTGGACAGATACGCAGTATTTT.